This TCR beta chain came from a study of regulatory T cells in long-lasting Graves disease. Study-level findings and limits: Newly diagnosed disease favored TRBV20-1 and TRBJ2-1 over persistent disease. It was peripheral blood alone, not thyroid tissue, that was studied.

CDR3 length: 12 residues. The ends were cut back, 2 bases at V and 10 bases at J, with 11 bases in the middle. Germline assignment: CDR1 MNHEY and CDR2 SVGAGI. This clonotype showed up just a few times. The antigen is not known. Time point meaning: persistent/refractory GD, antithyroid drugs over 5 years with positive TRAb. TCR sequences were obtained from RNA taken from PBMCs. Patients came from an endocrinology department in Xi'an, China. EDTA tubes received about 9.3 milliliters of collected peripheral blood. HTBI primers from iRepertoire and Arm-PCR of CDR3 regions yielded the TCR beta libraries. From the multiplex PCR reads, TCRdb called clonotypes with MiXCR, one entry per CDR3 protein. The data contain hundreds of thousands of distinct CDR3 sequences, roughly 22% of them singletons.

The sequencing here drew on peripheral blood mononuclear cells (PBMCs), taken when the disease was refractory, from a patient treated with antithyroid drugs. This TCR came from a female donor with Graves disease. The V and J genes are TRBV6-5 and TRBJ1-1; TRBD1 is a possible D gene (6 bases). CDR3 amino acids: CASSYQGRRAFF. CDR3 nucleotides: TGTGCCAGCAGTTACCAGGGGAGGCGAGCTTTCTTT.